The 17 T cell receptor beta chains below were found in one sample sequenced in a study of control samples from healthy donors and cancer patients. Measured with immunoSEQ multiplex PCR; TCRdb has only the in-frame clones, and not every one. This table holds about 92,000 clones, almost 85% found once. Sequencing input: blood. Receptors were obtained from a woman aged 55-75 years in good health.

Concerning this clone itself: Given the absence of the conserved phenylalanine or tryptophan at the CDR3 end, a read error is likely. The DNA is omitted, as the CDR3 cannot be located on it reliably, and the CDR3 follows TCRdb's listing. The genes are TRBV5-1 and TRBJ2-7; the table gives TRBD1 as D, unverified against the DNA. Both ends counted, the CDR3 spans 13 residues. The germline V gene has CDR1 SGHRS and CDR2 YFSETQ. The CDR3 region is CASSLYGTGGKGI.

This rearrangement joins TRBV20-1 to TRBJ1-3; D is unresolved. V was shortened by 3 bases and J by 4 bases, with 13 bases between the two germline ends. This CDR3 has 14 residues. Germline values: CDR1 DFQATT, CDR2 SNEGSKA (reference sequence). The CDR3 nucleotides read TGCAGTGCTAGTCCGGCCGGGAACGGAAACACCATATATTTT. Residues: CSASPAGNGNTIYF.

CDR3 amino acids: CASSPLGWGARETQYF. DNA for the CDR3: TGCGCCAGCAGCCCCTTGGGTTGGGGGGCGCGGGAGACCCAGTACTTC. The rearrangement joins TRBV5-1 to TRBJ2-5; TRBD1 or TRBD2 may be the D gene (6 bases each). Germline V gives CDR1 SGHRS, CDR2 YFSETQ. V was clipped by 4 bases and J by 5 bases, with 21 bases between them. This CDR3 has 16 residues.

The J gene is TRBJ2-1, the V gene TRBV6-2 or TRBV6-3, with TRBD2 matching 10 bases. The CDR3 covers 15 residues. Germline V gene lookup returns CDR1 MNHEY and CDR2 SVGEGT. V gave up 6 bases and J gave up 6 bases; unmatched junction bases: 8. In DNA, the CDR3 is TGTGCCAGCAGCCGGCTAGCGGGAGTGGGCAATGAGCAGTTCTTC. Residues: CASSRLAGVGNEQFF.

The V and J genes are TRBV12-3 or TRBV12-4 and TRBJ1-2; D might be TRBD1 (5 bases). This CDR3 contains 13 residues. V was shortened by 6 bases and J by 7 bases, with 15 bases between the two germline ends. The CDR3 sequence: CASSGTTNTGYTF. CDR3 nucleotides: TGTGCCAGCAGCGGGACGACCAATACTGGCTACACCTTC.

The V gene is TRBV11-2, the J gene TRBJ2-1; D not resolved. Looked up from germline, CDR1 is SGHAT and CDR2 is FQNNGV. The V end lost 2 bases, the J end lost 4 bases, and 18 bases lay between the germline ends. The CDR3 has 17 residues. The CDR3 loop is CASSLYGLGNIYNEQFF. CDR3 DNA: TGTGCCAGCAGCTTATACGGGTTGGGGAATATATACAATGAGCAGTTCTTC.

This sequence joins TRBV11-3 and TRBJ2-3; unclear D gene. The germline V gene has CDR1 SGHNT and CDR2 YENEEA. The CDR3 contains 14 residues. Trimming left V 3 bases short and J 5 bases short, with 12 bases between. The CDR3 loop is CASSFTGPGDTQYF. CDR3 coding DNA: TGTGCCAGCAGCTTTACCGGCCCAGGAGATACGCAGTATTTT.

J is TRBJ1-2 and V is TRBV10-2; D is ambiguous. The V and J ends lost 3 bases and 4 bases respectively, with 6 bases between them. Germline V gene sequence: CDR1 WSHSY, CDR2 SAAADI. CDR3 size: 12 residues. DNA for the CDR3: TGCGCCAGCAGTGACAGCCTCTATGGCTACACCTTC. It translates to CASSDSLYGYTF.

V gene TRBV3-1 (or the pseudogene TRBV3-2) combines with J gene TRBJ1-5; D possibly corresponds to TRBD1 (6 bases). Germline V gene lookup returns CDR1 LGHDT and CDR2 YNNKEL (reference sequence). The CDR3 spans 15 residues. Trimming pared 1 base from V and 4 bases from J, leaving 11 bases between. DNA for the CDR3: TGTGCCAGCAGCCAAGGTACAGGGTTGAATCAGCCCCAGCATTTT. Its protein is CASSQGTGLNQPQHF.

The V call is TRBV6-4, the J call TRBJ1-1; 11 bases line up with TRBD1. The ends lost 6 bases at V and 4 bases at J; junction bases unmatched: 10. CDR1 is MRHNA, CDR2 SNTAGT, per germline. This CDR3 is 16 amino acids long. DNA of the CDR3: TGTGCCAGCAGGACCGGGACAGGGGGGACGGGCACTGAAGCTTTCTTT. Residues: CASRTGTGGTGTEAFF.

DNA of the CDR3: TGTGCCAGCAGCTTAGACTCTTCGAGGGAGCAGTACTTC. This gives the protein CASSLDSSREQYF. V and J are TRBV11-3 and TRBJ2-7; no clear D. Trimming took 0 bases from V and 7 from J, leaving 10 bases between them. This CDR3 spans 13 amino acids. CDR1 and CDR2 (germline): SGHNT, YENEEA.

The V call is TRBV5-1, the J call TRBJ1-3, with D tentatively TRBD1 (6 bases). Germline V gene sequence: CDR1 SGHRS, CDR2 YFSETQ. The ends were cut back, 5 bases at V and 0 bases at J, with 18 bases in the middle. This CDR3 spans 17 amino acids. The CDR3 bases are TGCGCCAGCAGTCGGGAGACAGGCCGCGGCTCTGGAAACACCATATATTTT. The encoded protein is CASSRETGRGSGNTIYF.

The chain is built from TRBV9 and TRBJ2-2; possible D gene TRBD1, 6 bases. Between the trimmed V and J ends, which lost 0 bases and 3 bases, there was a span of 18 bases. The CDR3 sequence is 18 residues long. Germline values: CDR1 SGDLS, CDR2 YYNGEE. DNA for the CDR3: TGTGCCAGCAGCGTAGGGTTGAGGTGGGGGCCGGACACCGGGGAGCTGTTTTTT. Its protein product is CASSVGLRWGPDTGELFF.

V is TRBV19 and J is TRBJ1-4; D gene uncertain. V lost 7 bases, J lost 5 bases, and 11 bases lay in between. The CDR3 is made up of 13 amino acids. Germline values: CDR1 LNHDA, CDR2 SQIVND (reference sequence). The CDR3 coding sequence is TGTGCCAGTACCCTCGGGAGGAATGAAAAACTGTTTTTT. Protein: CASTLGRNEKLFF.

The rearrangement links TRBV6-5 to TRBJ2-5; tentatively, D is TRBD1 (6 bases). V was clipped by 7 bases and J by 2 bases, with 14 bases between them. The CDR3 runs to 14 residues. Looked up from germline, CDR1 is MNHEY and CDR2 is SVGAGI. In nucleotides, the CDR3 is TGTGCCAGCAAGACAGGTTGGTTGCAAGAGACCCAGTACTTC. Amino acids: CASKTGWLQETQYF.

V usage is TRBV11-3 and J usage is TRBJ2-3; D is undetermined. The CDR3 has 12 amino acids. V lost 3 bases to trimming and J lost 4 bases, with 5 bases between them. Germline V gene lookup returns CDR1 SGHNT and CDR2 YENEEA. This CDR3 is CASSFLADTQYF. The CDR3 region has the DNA TGTGCCAGCAGCTTTTTAGCAGATACGCAGTATTTT.

The CDR3 coding sequence is TGTGCCAGTAGTATGGGGACAGGGCATCAGCCCCAGCATTTT. It translates to CASSMGTGHQPQHF. The chain joins TRBV19 to TRBJ1-5; 9 nucleotides align to TRBD1. From germline, CDR1 is LNHDA and CDR2 SQIVND (reference sequence). After removal of 3 bases from V and 5 bases from J, the junction contained 2 bases not matched to a gene. CDR3 size: 14 residues.